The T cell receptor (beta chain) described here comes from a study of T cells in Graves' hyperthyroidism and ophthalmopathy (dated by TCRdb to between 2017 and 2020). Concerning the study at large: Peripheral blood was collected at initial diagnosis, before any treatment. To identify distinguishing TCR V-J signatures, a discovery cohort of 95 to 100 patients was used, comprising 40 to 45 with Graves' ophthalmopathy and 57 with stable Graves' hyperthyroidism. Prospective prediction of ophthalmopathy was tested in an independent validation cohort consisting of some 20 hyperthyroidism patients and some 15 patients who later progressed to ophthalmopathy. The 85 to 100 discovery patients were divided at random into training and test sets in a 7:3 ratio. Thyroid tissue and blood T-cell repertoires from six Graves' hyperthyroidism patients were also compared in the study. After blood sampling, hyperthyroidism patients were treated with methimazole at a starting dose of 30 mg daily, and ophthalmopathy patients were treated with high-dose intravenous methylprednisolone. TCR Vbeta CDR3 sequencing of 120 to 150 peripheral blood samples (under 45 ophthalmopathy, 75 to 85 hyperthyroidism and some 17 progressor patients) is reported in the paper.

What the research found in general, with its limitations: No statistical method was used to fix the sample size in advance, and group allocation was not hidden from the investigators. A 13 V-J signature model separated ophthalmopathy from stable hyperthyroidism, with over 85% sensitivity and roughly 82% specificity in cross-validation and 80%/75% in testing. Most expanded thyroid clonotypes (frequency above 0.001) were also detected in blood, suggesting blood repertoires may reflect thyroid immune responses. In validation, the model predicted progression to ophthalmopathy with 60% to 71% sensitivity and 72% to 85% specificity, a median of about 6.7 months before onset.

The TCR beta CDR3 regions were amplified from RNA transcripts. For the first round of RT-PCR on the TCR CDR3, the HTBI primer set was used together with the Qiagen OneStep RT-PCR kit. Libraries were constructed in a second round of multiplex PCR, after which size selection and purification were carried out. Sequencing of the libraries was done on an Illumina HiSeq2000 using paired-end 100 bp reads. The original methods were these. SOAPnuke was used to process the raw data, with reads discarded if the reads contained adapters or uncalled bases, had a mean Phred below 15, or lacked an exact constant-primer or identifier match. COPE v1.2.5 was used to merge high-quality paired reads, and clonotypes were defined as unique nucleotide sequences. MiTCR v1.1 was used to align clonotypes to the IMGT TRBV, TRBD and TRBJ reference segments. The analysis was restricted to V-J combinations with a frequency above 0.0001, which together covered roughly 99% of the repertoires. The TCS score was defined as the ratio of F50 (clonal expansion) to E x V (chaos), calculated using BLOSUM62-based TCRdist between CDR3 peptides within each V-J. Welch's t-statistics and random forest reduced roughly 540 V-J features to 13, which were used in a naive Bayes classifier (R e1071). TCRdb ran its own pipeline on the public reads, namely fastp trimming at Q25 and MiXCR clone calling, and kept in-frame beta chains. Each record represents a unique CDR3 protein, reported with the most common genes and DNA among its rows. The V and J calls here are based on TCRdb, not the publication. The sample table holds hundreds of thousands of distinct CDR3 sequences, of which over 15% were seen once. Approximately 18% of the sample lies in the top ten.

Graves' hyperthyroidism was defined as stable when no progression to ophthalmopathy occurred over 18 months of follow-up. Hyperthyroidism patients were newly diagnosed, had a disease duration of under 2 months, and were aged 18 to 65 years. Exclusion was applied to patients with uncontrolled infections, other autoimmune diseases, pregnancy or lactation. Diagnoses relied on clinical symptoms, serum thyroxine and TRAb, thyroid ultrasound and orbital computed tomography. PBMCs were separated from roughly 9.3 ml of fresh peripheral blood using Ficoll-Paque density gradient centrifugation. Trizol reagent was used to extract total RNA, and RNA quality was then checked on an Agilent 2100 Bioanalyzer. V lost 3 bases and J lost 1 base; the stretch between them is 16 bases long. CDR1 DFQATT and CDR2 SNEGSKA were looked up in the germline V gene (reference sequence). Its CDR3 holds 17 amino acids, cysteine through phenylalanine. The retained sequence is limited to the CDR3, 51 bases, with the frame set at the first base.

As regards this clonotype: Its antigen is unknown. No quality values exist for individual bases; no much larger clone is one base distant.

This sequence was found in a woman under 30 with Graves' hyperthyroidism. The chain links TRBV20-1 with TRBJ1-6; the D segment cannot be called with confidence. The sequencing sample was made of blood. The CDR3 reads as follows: CSASTGEEWSYNSPLHF. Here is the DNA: TGCAGTGCTAGTACCGGGGAGGAGTGGTCCTATAATTCACCCCTCCACTTT.